A single sample gave rise to the 15 T cell receptor beta chains below, sequenced in a study of beta chain features in type 1 diabetes. TCRB transcripts that were expressed got sequenced, as all of the isolated RNA had been reverse transcribed. Generated by immunoSEQ multiplex PCR, the TCRdb table keeps only in-frame clones and is missing some. Here the sample spans 810,000 or so clones, roughly a sixth being singletons. Sequencing was carried out using naive CD4+ T cells from blood. The receptors here all came from a woman aged 18-29 years in good health.

The chain uses TRBV5-1 and TRBJ2-2, with 10 bases lining up with TRBD2. Trimming cost V 5 bases and J 2 bases; bases outside gene matches: 6. Germline assignment: CDR1 SGHRS and CDR2 YFSETQ. This CDR3 spans 16 amino acids. The CDR3 DNA follows: TGCGCCAGCAGTCGGTCACTAGCGGGAAACACCGGGGAGCTGTTTTTT. Protein sequence: CASSRSLAGNTGELFF.

This clone was counted only a few times. This sequence joins TRBV7-2 and TRBJ2-5; 10 nucleotides match TRBD1. V lost 4 bases to trimming and J lost 1 base; unmatched junction nucleotides: 6. The germline gives CDR1 SGHTA, CDR2 FQGNSA. The CDR3 consists of 16 residues. The CDR3 is CASSYLRTGGQETQYF. Written as DNA, the CDR3 is TGTGCCAGCAGCTACTTAAGGACAGGGGGCCAAGAGACCCAGTACTTC.

The chain uses TRBV7-6 and TRBJ2-5; 10 positions match TRBD1. Germline CDR1 reads SGHVS; CDR2 reads FNYEAQ. The CDR3 sequence is 14 residues long. With 4 bases clipped from V and 5 bases from J, the junction kept 4 bases outside the gene matches. The CDR3 nucleotides are TGTGCCAGCAGCTCAAAGGGACAGGGGGAGACCCAGTACTTC. This sequence encodes CASSSKGQGETQYF.

The genes are TRBV7-2 and TRBJ2-1; TRBD2 might be the D (6 bases). Trimming pared 6 bases from V and 5 bases from J, leaving 17 bases between. The germline gives CDR1 SGHTA, CDR2 FQGNSA. The CDR3 length is 15 residues. The DNA for the CDR3 is TGTGCCAGCAGTCCCGGGACTTCGCCTAACAATGAGCAGTTCTTC. Its protein is CASSPGTSPNNEQFF. Complete variable domain (other parts from reference TRBV7-2 and TRBJ2-1): GAGVSQSPSNKVTEKGKDVELRCDPISGHTALYWYRQSLGQGLEFLIYFQGNSAPDKSGLPSDRFSAERTGGSVSTLTIQRTQQEDSAVYLCASSPGTSPNNEQFFGPGTRLTVL.

This clone was recorded a few times. The chain carries TRBV14 and TRBJ2-3, with 7 bases lining up with TRBD1. The V and J ends lost 4 bases and 1 base, in that order; junction bases with no gene match: 5. Germline V gene sequence: CDR1 SGHDN, CDR2 FVKESK. The CDR3 totals 15 residues. The chain's CDR3 is CASSPPQGGTDTQYF. Written as DNA, the CDR3 is TGTGCCAGCAGCCCGCCGCAGGGGGGCACAGATACGCAGTATTTT.

The J gene is TRBJ2-7, the V gene TRBV20-1; no clear D gene. The V end was cut by 5 bases, the J end by 2 bases, with 7 bases between. This CDR3 contains 11 residues. CDR1 is DFQATT, CDR2 SNEGSKA, per germline (reference sequence). The CDR3 sequence: CSAFSAYEQYF. The CDR3 DNA follows: TGCAGTGCTTTTTCGGCCTACGAGCAGTACTTC.

A few counts support this clone. The V and J genes are TRBV6-1 and TRBJ1-1; D is possibly TRBD1 (6 bases). Germline loops: CDR1 MNHNS, CDR2 SASEGT. V was clipped by 5 bases and J by 1 base, with 14 bases between them. This CDR3 has 15 amino acids. The CDR3 coding sequence is TGTGCCAGCAGTACACGGGACACGGAGAACACTGAAGCTTTCTTT. This translates into CASSTRDTENTEAFF.

With regard to this clone: The same CDR3 is also encoded by other DNA sequences in this sample. The chain joins TRBV10-3 to TRBJ2-7; D call uncertain. The V and J ends lost 3 bases and 3 bases respectively, with 6 bases between them. The CDR3 is 12 amino acids. The germline V gene has CDR1 ENHRY and CDR2 SYGVKD. The CDR3 protein is CAISESDYEQYF. The CDR3 bases are TGTGCCATCAGTGAATCAGACTACGAGCAGTACTTC.

This clone was found a few times. This chain uses TRBV11-1 with TRBJ2-1; D is possibly TRBD1 or TRBD2 (5 bases each). The length of the CDR3 is 15 residues. V lost 1 base and J lost 4, with 11 bases in between. Per the germline V gene, CDR1 is SGHAT and CDR2 is FQDESV (reference sequence). CDR3 nucleotides: TGTGCCAGCAGCTTAGTAGGGGACCGATACAATGAGCAGTTCTTC. Translation: CASSLVGDRYNEQFF.

As for this clone: A junction boundary mismatches the germline segment, possibly from a read error. The rearrangement links TRBV5-1 to TRBJ2-2; no clear D gene. From germline, CDR1 is SGHRS and CDR2 YFSETQ. This CDR3 has 12 residues. In DNA, the CDR3 is TGTGCCAGCAGCCACTTGACCGGGGAGCTGTTTTTT. Its protein product is CASSHLTGELFF.

V gene TRBV7-9 combines with J gene TRBJ1-4; D is ambiguous. CDR3 length equals 13 residues. CDR1 and CDR2 (germline): SEHNR, FQNEAQ (reference sequence). Trimming cost V 4 bases and J 4 bases, with 7 bases left between them. Here the CDR3 reads CASSWAVNEKLFF. For the CDR3, the DNA is TGTGCCAGCAGCTGGGCGGTTAATGAAAAACTGTTTTTT.

This clone was observed a handful of times. Other DNA sequences in the sample encode the same CDR3. The chain combines TRBV11-2 with TRBJ2-2; D not resolved. Germline CDR1 is SGHAT and CDR2 is FQNNGV. This CDR3 has 13 residues. V dropped 1 base and J dropped 5 bases, with 5 bases sitting between them. The CDR3 is CASSLAATGELFF. CDR3 nucleotide sequence: TGTGCCAGCAGCTTAGCCGCGACCGGGGAGCTGTTTTTT.

This chain links TRBV28 with TRBJ2-1; TRBD1 aligns across 7 bases. Germline CDR1 and CDR2: MDHEN and SYDVKM. The J segment lost 7 bases and the V segment lost 6 bases, leaving 6 bases of the junction unmatched. This CDR3 spans 13 amino acids. CDR3 DNA sequence: TGTGCCAGCAGCCGTACAGGGGTAAATGAGCAGTTCTTC. Protein sequence: CASSRTGVNEQFF.

This chain uses TRBV6-6 with TRBJ2-3; TRBD1 matches at 11 bases. V shed 7 bases and J 4 bases; nucleotides not matched to a gene: 7. The CDR3 contains 15 residues. The V gene's germline CDR1 is MNHNY and CDR2 SVGAGI (reference sequence). The CDR3 bases are TGTGCCAGCAAGGACAGGGGGCGCCCCCCAGATACGCAGTATTTT. Amino acid sequence: CASKDRGRPPDTQYF.

The gene calls are TRBV2 and TRBJ2-6; weak D call: TRBD1 (7 bases). This CDR3 is built from 19 residues. CDR1 is SNHLY, CDR2 FYNNEI, per germline. V lost 4 bases, J lost 0 bases, and 19 bases lay in between. The CDR3 DNA reads TGTGCCAGCAGTGGCCCGGGGGACAGAGGGGCCTCTGGGGCCAACGTCCTGACTTTC. This sequence encodes CASSGPGDRGASGANVLTF.